This T cell receptor beta chain appears in the sequencing data of a study of vaccination and CD4 T cells after COVID-19. Study-wide background: Samples taken post-COVID came a median around 100 days after diagnosis, ranging from 35 to 161.

With respect to this clonotype: What it recognizes is unknown.

Stated time point: late sampling 161 to 241 days after vaccination in three convalescent patients. Stated treatment: approximately nine-day PBMC culture with coronavirus spike peptide pools or control peptides (ViraFEST assay). ViraFEST grew antigen-specific T cells using peptide pools, then sequenced TCRs. Peptide pools at 8 to 10 ug/ml and IL-2 at about 9.6 IU/ml were added to cultures of a few million PBMCs per well. Trimming took 0 bases from V and 10 from J; bases not matched to a gene: 6. The CDR3 is 13 amino acids. Germline assignment: CDR1 ENHRY and CDR2 SYGVKD. Oncomine TCR Beta short-read sequencing was applied to DNA from cultured CD4+ T cells. Genomic DNA from cultured CD4+ T cells was extracted. TCRdb passed the PCR reads through MiXCR, listing each CDR3 protein once. Here the sample spans approximately 18,000 distinct CDR3 sequences, less than 60% being singletons.

V gene TRBV10-3 combines with J gene TRBJ2-7, with 7 bases fitting TRBD2. Material: CD4+ T cells from blood, cultured in vitro, obtained about 7 months after SARS-CoV-2 vaccination. The source of this sequence is a human donor who had recovered from COVID-19. The CDR3 nucleotides are TGTGCCATCAGTGAGTCCGGCGGGGGTAAACAGTACTTC. It specifies CAISESGGGKQYF.